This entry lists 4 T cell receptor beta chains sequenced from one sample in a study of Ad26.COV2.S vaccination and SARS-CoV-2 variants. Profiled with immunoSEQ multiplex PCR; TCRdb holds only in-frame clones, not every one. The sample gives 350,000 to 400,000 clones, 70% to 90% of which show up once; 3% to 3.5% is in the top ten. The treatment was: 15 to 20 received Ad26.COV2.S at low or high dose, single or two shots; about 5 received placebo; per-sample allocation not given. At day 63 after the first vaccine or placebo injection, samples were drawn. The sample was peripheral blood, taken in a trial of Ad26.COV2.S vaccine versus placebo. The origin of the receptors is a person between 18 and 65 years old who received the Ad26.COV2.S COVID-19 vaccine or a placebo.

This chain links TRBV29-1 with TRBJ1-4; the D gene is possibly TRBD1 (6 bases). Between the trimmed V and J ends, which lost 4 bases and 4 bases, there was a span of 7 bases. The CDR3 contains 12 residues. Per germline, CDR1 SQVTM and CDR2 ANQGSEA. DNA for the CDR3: TGCAGCGTTGTAGGGGGTAATGAAAAACTGTTTTTT. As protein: CSVVGGNEKLFF.

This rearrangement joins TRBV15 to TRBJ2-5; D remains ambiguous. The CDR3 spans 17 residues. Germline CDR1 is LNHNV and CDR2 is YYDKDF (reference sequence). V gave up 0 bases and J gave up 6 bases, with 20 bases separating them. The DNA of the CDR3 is TGTGCCACCAGCAGAGAGGCAGGAATCGCTGTAAGGCAGACCCAGTACTTC. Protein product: CATSREAGIAVRQTQYF.

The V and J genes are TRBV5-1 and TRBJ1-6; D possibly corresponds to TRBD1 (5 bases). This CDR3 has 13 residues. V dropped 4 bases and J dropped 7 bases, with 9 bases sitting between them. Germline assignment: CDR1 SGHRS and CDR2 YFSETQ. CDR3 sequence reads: CASSPDSNSPLHF. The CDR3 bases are TGCGCCAGCAGCCCCGACAGCAATTCACCCCTCCACTTT.

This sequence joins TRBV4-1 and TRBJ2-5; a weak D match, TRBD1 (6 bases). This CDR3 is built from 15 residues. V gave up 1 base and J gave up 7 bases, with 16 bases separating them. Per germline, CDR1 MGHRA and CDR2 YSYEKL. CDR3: CASSQGTEPLGTQYF. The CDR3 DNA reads TGCGCCAGCAGCCAAGGGACAGAACCTCTCGGGACCCAGTACTTC.